The 9 T cell receptor beta chains listed next were all sequenced from one sample in a study of blood T cell repertoires in COVID-19. Repertoires were generated with immunoSEQ multiplex PCR, while TCRdb's copy carries only in-frame clones and drops some. Counted here are around 140,000 clones, approximately 78% occurring once; the ten biggest clones make up roughly 5.6%. The specimen sequenced was PBMCs or T cells enriched from blood (not recorded which). These receptors were taken from a woman aged 45-65 years who had recovered from COVID-19.

This clone has more than one count but fewer than ten. The final CDR3 position lacks the conserved phenylalanine or tryptophan, pointing to a likely read error. It is unclear where the CDR3 begins or ends on the DNA, so no DNA is shown, and the CDR3 is as TCRdb lists it. Here the CDR3 reads CASQQGNGLD. The genes are TRBV19 and TRBJ2-7; the tabulated D call, TRBD1, remains unverified against the DNA. CDR1 and CDR2 from the germline V gene are LNHDA and SQIVND (reference sequence). The CDR3 comprises 10 residues, both ends counted.

The chain joins TRBV24-1 to TRBJ2-5; 10 bases map to TRBD2. The trim removed 7 bases at V and 5 bases at J, leaving 9 bases unmatched. Germline values: CDR1 KGHDR, CDR2 SFDVKD. The CDR3 runs to 15 residues. CDR3 DNA: TGTGCCACCAGAAGTACTAGCGGGGCTTCGGAGACCCAGTACTTC. This translates into CATRSTSGASETQYF.

The V and J genes are TRBV6-5 and TRBJ2-1; TRBD2 matches at 10 bases. CDR1 and CDR2 from the germline V gene are MNHEY and SVGAGI. V trimming: 8 bases; J trimming: 8 bases; junction bases outside the gene matches: 12. The CDR3 has 15 amino acids. As DNA, the CDR3 is TGTGCCAGCTGCAGAAGGCCTAGCGGGGGTGATGAGCAGTTCTTC. It yields the protein CASCRRPSGGDEQFF.

The chain joins TRBV10-3 to TRBJ2-7; TRBD1 is a possible D gene (5 bases). V lost 10 bases and J lost 0, with 10 bases in between. Per the germline V gene, CDR1 is ENHRY and CDR2 is SYGVKD. The CDR3 length is 12 residues. Written as DNA, the CDR3 is TGTGCCAGCCCTAGGGGCTCCTACGAGCAGTACTTC. Amino acids: CASPRGSYEQYF.

V is TRBV5-5 and J is TRBJ2-5; 8 bases line up with TRBD2. The V gene end was trimmed by 3 bases and the J gene end by 0 bases; junction bases not matched to a gene: 7. The CDR3 runs to 16 residues. Germline V lookup: CDR1 SGHKS, CDR2 YYEKEE (reference sequence). The CDR3, as DNA: TGTGCCAGCAGCTCGGTCGGACTAGCCAACCAAGAGACCCAGTACTTC. It translates to CASSSVGLANQETQYF.

The V call is TRBV5-1, the J call TRBJ2-3; TRBD2 matches 8 bases. The CDR3 is made up of 16 amino acids. Germline values: CDR1 SGHRS, CDR2 YFSETQ. V gave up 1 base and J gave up 5 bases; unmatched junction bases: 9. The CDR3 loop is CASSLQGTSRRDTQYF. CDR3 sequence (DNA): TGCGCCAGCAGCTTGCAAGGGACTAGTCGTCGAGATACGCAGTATTTT.

The chain is built from TRBV29-1 and TRBJ1-1; the match to TRBD1 covers 7 bases. V dropped 3 bases and J dropped 1; count of bases not matched to a gene: 2. This CDR3 is 13 amino acids long. Germline lookup yields CDR1 SQVTM and CDR2 ANQGSEA. CDR3 bases: TGCAGCGTTGAGGGGACAGAGAACACTGAAGCTTTCTTT. As protein: CSVEGTENTEAFF.

The rearrangement joins TRBV11-1 to TRBJ2-3; possibly TRBD1 for D (5 bases). V lost 3 bases, J lost 13 bases, and 23 bases lay in between. The CDR3 runs to 15 residues. Germline V gene sequence: CDR1 SGHAT, CDR2 FQDESV (reference sequence). CDR3 sequence reads: CASSLMGLDTSFKYF. CDR3 DNA sequence: TGTGCCAGCAGCTTGATGGGGCTGGATACGTCATTCAAGTATTTT.

The rearrangement joins TRBV5-5 to TRBJ1-2, with a weak D call TRBD1 (6 bases). Germline assignment: CDR1 SGHKS and CDR2 YYEKEE (reference sequence). The germline V and J ends were trimmed by 1 base and 4 bases, with 14 bases remaining between them. The CDR3 loop spans 15 amino acids. CDR3 DNA: TGTGCCAGCAGCTTGTTGACAGGCGATCCCTATGGCTACACCTTC. Translation: CASSLLTGDPYGYTF.